This T cell receptor beta chain was observed in a study of OX40 agonist ivuxolimab in advanced cancers. Study in general: Enrolled patients in dose escalation had cancers that were hepatocellular carcinoma, melanoma, renal cell or head and neck cancer.

Study results and limitations: The study did not work out the antigen specificity of the expanded peripheral T cells.

Peripheral blood came from all dose cohorts at three timepoints. The table came from immunoSEQ multiplex PCR; TCRdb's copy has only in-frame clones and leaves some out. The sample lists 50,000 to 75,000 clones; about 89% were seen once. With regard to this clone: What it recognizes is unknown.

V gave up 5 bases and J gave up 1 base, with 11 bases separating them. The CDR3 is 14 amino acids. Germline lookup yields CDR1 SGHVS and CDR2 FNYEAQ. The sample consisted of CD4+ or CD8+ T cells sorted from blood, taken in a trial of the OX40 agonist ivuxolimab. The TCR was taken from an adult with an advanced solid tumor such as melanoma, head and neck, liver or kidney cancer. This chain links TRBV7-6 with TRBJ1-1; perhaps TRBD1 as D (6 bases). The chain's CDR3 is CASSQLDRNTEAFF. DNA for the CDR3: TGTGCCAGCAGCCAATTGGACAGGAACACTGAAGCTTTCTTT.